This TCR beta chain was identified during a study of metastatic and nonmetastatic thyroid tumors. Across the study: For malignant and benign thyroid patients, tumor or nodule tissue and blood were the sources whose repertoires were compared.

General study findings and limits: When malignant thyroid tumors were compared with benign nodules, TCR beta diversity was reportedly significantly higher in the malignant tumors. This held in both blood and tumor samples.

Points on this clone: Its antigen is still unknown.

This CDR3 region has 14 residues. The V segment lost 5 bases and the J segment 6 bases; nucleotides outside the gene matches: 6. Germline CDR1 reads SNHLY; CDR2 reads FYNNEI. Each patient went into thyroid surgery without having received any treatment. Under the authors' procedure: Differences in CDR3 between clinicopathological groups were drawn on to build a classifier intended to discriminate distant-metastatic papillary thyroid cancer patients. TCRdb re-clonotyped the PCR reads through MiXCR. What appears here as the V and J calls and clone size reflects TCRdb's work, not the paper's. The sample includes fewer than 35,000 clones, about 32% seen only once; the top ten take approximately 30%.

This TCR was recovered from a female donor with papillary thyroid cancer or a benign thyroid nodule (not recorded which). Some clones in this sample may be carry-over from other donors' samples. The specimen was blood. This chain links TRBV2 with TRBJ1-5; 8 bases agree with TRBD1. CDR3: CASSRQGLGQPQHF. The CDR3, as DNA: TGTGCCAGCAGTCGACAGGGGCTCGGTCAGCCCCAGCATTTT.